This TCR beta chain was sequenced during a study of T cell responses to AZD1222 COVID-19 vaccine. TCRdb keeps only in-frame clones here, not all; method: immunoSEQ multiplex PCR. Here the sample spans tens of thousands of clones, 80% to 90% being singletons. Trimming removed 2 bases from V and 9 bases from J, with 8 bases in between. The CDR3 consists of 11 residues. CDR1 and CDR2 (germline): MNHNS, SASEGT. This clonotype was obtained from an adult who received the AZD1222 COVID-19 vaccine. The chain has TRBV6-1 and TRBJ2-7; no reliable D call. The sequencing here drew on peripheral blood, taken 28 days after the second AZD1222 dose. CDR3 sequence reads: CASSENKRQYF. The CDR3, as DNA: TGTGCCAGCAGTGAAAACAAAAGGCAGTACTTC.